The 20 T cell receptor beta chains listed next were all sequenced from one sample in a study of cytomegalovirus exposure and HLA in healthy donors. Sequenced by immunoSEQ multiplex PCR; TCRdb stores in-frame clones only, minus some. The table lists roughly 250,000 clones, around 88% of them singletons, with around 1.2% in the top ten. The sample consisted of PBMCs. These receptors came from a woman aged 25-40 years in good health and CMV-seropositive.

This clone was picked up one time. This CDR3 reads CASKGNVEKLFF. DNA of the CDR3: TGTGCCAGTAAGGGGAACGTAGAAAAACTGTTTTTT. The chain carries TRBV19 and TRBJ1-4; D is perhaps TRBD1 (5 bases). CDR1 and CDR2 (germline): LNHDA, SQIVND (reference sequence). The CDR3 is 12 amino acids. The V and J ends lost 7 bases and 8 bases respectively, with 11 bases between them.

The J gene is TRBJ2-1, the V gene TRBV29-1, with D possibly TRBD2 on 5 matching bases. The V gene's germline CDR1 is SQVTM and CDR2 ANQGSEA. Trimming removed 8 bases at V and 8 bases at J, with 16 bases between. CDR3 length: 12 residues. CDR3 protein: CSYFETRDEQFF. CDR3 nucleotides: TGCAGCTACTTCGAAACGAGGGATGAGCAGTTCTTC.

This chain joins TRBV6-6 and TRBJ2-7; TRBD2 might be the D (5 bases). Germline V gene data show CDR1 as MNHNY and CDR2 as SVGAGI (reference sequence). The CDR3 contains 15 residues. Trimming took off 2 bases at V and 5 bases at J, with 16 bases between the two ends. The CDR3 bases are TGTGCCAGCAGTTACCGAGGCTCCGAGGGTCACGAGCAGTACTTC. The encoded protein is CASSYRGSEGHEQYF.

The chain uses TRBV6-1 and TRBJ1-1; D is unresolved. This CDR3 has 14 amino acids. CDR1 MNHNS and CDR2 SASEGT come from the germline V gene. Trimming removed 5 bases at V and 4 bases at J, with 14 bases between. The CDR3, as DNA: TGTGCCAGCAGTTTTTCCCAGATGGTCACTGAAGCTTTCTTT. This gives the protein CASSFSQMVTEAFF.

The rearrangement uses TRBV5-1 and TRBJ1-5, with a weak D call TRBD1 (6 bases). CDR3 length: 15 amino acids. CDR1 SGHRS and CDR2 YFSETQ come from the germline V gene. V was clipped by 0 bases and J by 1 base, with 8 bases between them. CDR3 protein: CASSLEGGSNQPQHF. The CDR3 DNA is TGCGCCAGCAGCTTGGAAGGGGGAAGCAATCAGCCCCAGCATTTT.

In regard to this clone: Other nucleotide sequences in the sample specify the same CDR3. CDR3: CASSLEPGGEQYF. CDR3 bases: TGTGCCAGCAGCTTGGAACCGGGAGGGGAGCAGTACTTC. The gene calls are TRBV5-4 and TRBJ2-7; TRBD2 agrees at 8 bases. The CDR3 contains 13 residues. V lost 0 bases and J lost 7; bases outside the gene matches: 3. Germline V lookup: CDR1 SGHNT, CDR2 YYREEE (reference sequence). Full variable domain (rest looked up from reference TRBV5-4 and TRBJ2-7): ETGVTQSPTHLIKTRGQQVTLRCSSQSGHNTVSWYQQALGQGPQFIFQYYREEENGRGNFPPRFSGLQFPNYSSELNVNALELDDSALYLCASSLEPGGEQYFGPGTRLTVT.

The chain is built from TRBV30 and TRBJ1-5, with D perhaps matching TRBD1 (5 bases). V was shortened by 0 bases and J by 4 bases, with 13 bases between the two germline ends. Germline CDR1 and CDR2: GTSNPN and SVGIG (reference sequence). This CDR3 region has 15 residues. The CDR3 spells CAWSVPGDGNQPQHF. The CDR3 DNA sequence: TGTGCCTGGAGTGTACCGGGGGACGGTAATCAGCCCCAGCATTTT. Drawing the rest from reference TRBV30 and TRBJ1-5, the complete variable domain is SQTIHQWPATLVQPVGSPLSLECTVEGTSNPNLYWYRQAAGRGLQLLFYSVGIGQISSEVPQNLSASRPQDRQFILSSKKLLLSDSGFYLCAWSVPGDGNQPQHFGDGTRLSIL.

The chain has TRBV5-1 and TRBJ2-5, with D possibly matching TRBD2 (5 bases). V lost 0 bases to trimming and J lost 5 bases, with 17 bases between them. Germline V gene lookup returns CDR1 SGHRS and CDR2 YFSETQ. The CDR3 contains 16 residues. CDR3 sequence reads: CASSLGASTSVETQYF. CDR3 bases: TGCGCCAGCAGCTTGGGGGCCTCTACTAGTGTCGAGACCCAGTACTTC.

Here the CDR3 DNA reads TGTGCCAGCTCCCTTGGACAGGGGCGGACTGAAGCTTTCTTT. Its translation: CASSLGQGRTEAFF. This chain links TRBV18 with TRBJ1-1; 9 bases fit TRBD1. V lost 6 bases to trimming and J lost 5 bases; unmatched junction nucleotides: 7. The CDR3 runs to 14 residues. CDR1 and CDR2 (germline): KGHSH, LQKENI.

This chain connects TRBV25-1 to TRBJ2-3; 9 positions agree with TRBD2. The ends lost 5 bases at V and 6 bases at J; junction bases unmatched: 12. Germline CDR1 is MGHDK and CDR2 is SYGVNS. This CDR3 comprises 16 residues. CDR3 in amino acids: CASSPRASSGKDTQYF. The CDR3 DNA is TGTGCCAGCAGTCCCCGAGCGTCTAGCGGGAAGGATACGCAGTATTTT.

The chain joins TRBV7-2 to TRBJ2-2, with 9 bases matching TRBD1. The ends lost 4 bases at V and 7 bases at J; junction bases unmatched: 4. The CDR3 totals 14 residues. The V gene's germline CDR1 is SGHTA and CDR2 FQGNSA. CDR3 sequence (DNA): TGTGCCAGCAGCTGGACAGGGGTTGGCGGGGAGCTGTTTTTT. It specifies CASSWTGVGGELFF.

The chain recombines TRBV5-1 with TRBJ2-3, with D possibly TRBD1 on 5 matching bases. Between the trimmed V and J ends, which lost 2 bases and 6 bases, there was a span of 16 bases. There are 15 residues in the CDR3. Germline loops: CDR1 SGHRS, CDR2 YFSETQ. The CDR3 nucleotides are TGCGCCAGCAGCTTAGGACACGCCGGTAGGGATACGCAGTATTTT. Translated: CASSLGHAGRDTQYF.

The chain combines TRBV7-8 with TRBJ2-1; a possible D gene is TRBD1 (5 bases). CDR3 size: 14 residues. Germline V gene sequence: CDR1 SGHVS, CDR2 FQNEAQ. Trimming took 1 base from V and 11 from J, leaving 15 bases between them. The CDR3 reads CASSLGRLAGKQFF. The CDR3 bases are TGTGCCAGCAGCTTAGGTAGGCTGGCAGGGAAGCAGTTCTTC.

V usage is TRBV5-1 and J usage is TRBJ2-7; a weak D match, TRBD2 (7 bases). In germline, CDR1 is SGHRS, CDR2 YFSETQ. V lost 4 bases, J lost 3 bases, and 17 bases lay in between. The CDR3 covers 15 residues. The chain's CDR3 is CASSPGGGGHYEQYF. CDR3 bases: TGCGCCAGCAGCCCCGGGGGAGGGGGACACTACGAGCAGTACTTC.

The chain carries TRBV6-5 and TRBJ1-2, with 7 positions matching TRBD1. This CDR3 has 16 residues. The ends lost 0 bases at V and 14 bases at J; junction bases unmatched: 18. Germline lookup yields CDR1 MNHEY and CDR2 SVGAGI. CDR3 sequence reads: CASSYSIDPAGGPRTF. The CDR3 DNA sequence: TGTGCCAGCAGTTACTCGATTGATCCCGCAGGGGGGCCTAGAACCTTC.

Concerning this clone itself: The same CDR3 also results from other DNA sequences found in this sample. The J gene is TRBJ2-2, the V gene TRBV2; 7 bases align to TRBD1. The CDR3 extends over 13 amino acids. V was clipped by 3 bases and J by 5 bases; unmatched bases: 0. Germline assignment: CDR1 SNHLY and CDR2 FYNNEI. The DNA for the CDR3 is TGTGCCAGCAGTGACAGGGGGACCGGGGAGCTGTTTTTT. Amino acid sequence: CASSDRGTGELFF. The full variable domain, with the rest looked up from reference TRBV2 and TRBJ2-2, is EPEVTQTPSHQVTQMGQEVILRCVPISNHLYFYWYRQILGQKVEFLVSFYNNEISEKSEIFDDQFSVERPDGSNFTLKIRSTKLEDSAMYFCASSDRGTGELFFGEGSRLTVL.

The CDR3 bases are TGCGCCAGCAGCTGGCCCCGGGACAGCAACGCAGATACGCAGTATTTT. This sequence encodes CASSWPRDSNADTQYF. The chain joins TRBV5-1 to TRBJ2-3; 7 nucleotides align to TRBD1. Germline-derived CDR1 and CDR2 are SGHRS and YFSETQ. Losses at the gene ends were 3 bases for V and 4 bases for J; bases not matched to a gene: 11. The CDR3 has 16 residues.

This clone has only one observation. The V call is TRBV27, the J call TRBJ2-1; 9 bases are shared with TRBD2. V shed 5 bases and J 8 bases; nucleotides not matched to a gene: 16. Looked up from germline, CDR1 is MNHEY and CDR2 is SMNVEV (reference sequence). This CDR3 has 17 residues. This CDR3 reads CASSPEASGIITDEQFF. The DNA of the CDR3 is TGTGCCAGCAGTCCCGAGGCTAGCGGGATTATTACGGATGAGCAGTTCTTC.

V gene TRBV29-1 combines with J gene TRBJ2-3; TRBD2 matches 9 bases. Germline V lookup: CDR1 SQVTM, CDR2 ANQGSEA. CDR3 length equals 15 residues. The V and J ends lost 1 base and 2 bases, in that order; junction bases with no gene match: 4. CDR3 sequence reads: CSVEGLAGTTDTQYF. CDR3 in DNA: TGCAGCGTTGAAGGCCTAGCGGGAACCACAGATACGCAGTATTTT.

CDR3 sequence (DNA): TGTGCCAGCAGTCCACTCTGGGGCAACGAGCAGTTCTTC. Residues: CASSPLWGNEQFF. The J gene is TRBJ2-1, the V gene TRBV27; D perhaps matches TRBD1 (5 bases). V lost 5 bases and J lost 10, with 15 bases in between. The CDR3 spans 13 residues. Looked up from germline, CDR1 is MNHEY and CDR2 is SMNVEV (reference sequence).